This TCR beta chain is drawn from a study of blood T cell repertoires in COVID-19. Across the study: The United States, Italy and Spain were the sources of the acute and convalescent COVID-19 samples. Nucleic acid was either cDNA or gDNA, and it came from T cells, B-cell-depleted T cells, or PBMCs.

Per the study methods: Cell counts per sample came from amplifying reference gene primers. Sequencing used immunoSEQ multiplex PCR; TCRdb keeps in-frame clones, though not all of them. V and J calls plus clone size are reproduced from that table; the DNA served to infer D and trimming. The table records roughly 230,000 clones, approximately 83% of them present only once. The CDR3 has 17 amino acids. Sequencing was done on a sample of peripheral blood. The V and J genes are TRBV21-1 and TRBJ2-1; the D segment call TRBD1 is taken from the table without a DNA check. TRBV21-1 constitutes a pseudogene. The sequence was obtained from a woman between 50 and 59 years old with acute or convalescent COVID-19. The CDR3, as DNA: TGTGCCAGCAGCCCATTAGGGACAAGGCTGGGGTACAATGAGCAGTTCTTC. Its protein product is CASSPLGTRLGYNEQFF.